Following are 5 T cell receptor beta chains from one sample sequenced in a study of Ad26.COV2.S vaccination and SARS-CoV-2 variants. The protocol was immunoSEQ multiplex PCR, while the TCRdb copy is restricted to in-frame clones and leaves out a portion. The table has 350,000 to 400,000 clones, approximately 91% seen once; the top ten hold 3.5%. Treatment noted: 19 received Ad26.COV2.S at low or high dose, single or two shots; 5 received placebo; per-sample allocation not given. At day 63 after the first vaccine or placebo injection, samples were drawn. The specimen was peripheral blood, collected in a trial of Ad26.COV2.S vaccine versus placebo. These receptors were collected from a person aged 18-60 years who received the Ad26.COV2.S COVID-19 vaccine or a placebo.

The rearrangement links TRBV27 to TRBJ2-7; possibly TRBD1 or TRBD2 for D (5 bases each). With 3 bases removed from V and 6 bases from J, the gap between germline ends came to 18 bases. The CDR3 loop spans 15 amino acids. CDR1 and CDR2 (germline): MNHEY, SMNVEV (reference sequence). The CDR3 bases are TGTGCCAGCAGTTTCGGGGCCCCTACCCGGGGCGAGCAGTACTTC. Translation gives CASSFGAPTRGEQYF.

The CDR3 protein is CASSLRGRGTEAFF. The CDR3 DNA reads TGCGCCAGCAGCCTGCGTGGCAGAGGCACTGAAGCTTTCTTT. V gene TRBV4-1 combines with J gene TRBJ1-1, with D unresolved. The germline gives CDR1 MGHRA, CDR2 YSYEKL. With 4 bases removed from V and 4 bases from J, the gap between germline ends came to 13 bases. This CDR3 region has 14 residues.

This chain connects TRBV18 to TRBJ1-3, with TRBD1 as a possible D gene (5 bases). Germline assignment: CDR1 KGHSH and CDR2 LQKENI. CDR3 length: 15 amino acids. V was clipped by 6 bases and J by 2 bases, with 14 bases between them. Here the CDR3 reads CASSAQEGTGNTIYF. The CDR3 DNA reads TGTGCCAGCTCGGCACAGGAAGGGACTGGAAACACCATATATTTT.

CDR3 DNA: TGTGCCAGCCAAGCTCTAACAGGATTAAATTCACCCCTCCACTTT. Its protein product is CASQALTGLNSPLHF. The rearrangement links TRBV2 to TRBJ1-6; D is possibly TRBD1 (5 bases). The CDR3 spans 15 residues. With 8 bases removed from V and 7 bases from J, the gap between germline ends came to 18 bases. Germline V gene sequence: CDR1 SNHLY, CDR2 FYNNEI. The variable domain in full, completed from reference TRBV2 and TRBJ1-6, reads EPEVTQTPSHQVTQMGQEVILRCVPISNHLYFYWYRQILGQKVEFLVSFYNNEISEKSEIFDDQFSVERPDGSNFTLKIRSTKLEDSAMYFCASQALTGLNSPLHFGNGTRLTVT.

This clone has just one count. This chain links TRBV7-8 with TRBJ1-1; 9 bases are a match to TRBD1. The germline CDR1 and CDR2 sequences are SGHVS and FQNEAQ. The ends lost 6 bases at V and 0 bases at J; junction bases unmatched: 5. The CDR3 totals 15 residues. CDR3 nucleotides: TGTGCCAGCAGTCTCCGGGACAGGGTGAACACTGAAGCTTTCTTT. Translated, it gives CASSLRDRVNTEAFF.